The 21 T cell receptor beta chains reported below all come from one sample, sequenced in a study of T cell responses to AZD1222 COVID-19 vaccine. Clones were read by immunoSEQ multiplex PCR, and TCRdb kept only the in-frame ones, dropping some. The sample shows fewer than 200,000 clones, about 87% of them seen only once. Source: peripheral blood, taken on day 0 of AZD1222 vaccination. Source of these receptors: an adult in good health.

The CDR3: CASSVQGTGELFF. The CDR3 DNA reads TGTGCCAGCAGTGTCCAGGGTACCGGGGAGCTGTTTTTT. This rearrangement joins TRBV6-2 or TRBV6-3 to TRBJ2-2; a weak D match, TRBD1 (5 bases). The CDR3 runs 13 residues. V was cut by 5 bases and J by 5 bases, with 9 bases left in between. Germline CDR1 and CDR2: MNHEY and SVGEGT.

This chain connects TRBV5-8 to TRBJ1-4; maybe TRBD1 (5 bases). Trimming took 4 bases from V and 0 from J, leaving 13 bases between them. This CDR3 has 16 amino acids. Germline CDR1 is SGHTS and CDR2 is YDEGEE. In DNA, the CDR3 is TGTGCCAGCAGCGTATGGGACGGGGCAACTAATGAAAAACTGTTTTTT. Its protein is CASSVWDGATNEKLFF.

V usage is TRBV18 and J usage is TRBJ2-2; TRBD1 agrees at 7 bases. V lost 4 bases, J lost 2 bases, and 1 base stayed unmatched. The germline gives CDR1 KGHSH, CDR2 LQKENI. The CDR3 length is 14 residues. In DNA form, the CDR3 reads TGTGCCAGCTCACGGGACAGAAACACCGGGGAGCTGTTTTTT. Amino acid sequence: CASSRDRNTGELFF.

The CDR3 spells CSVVREQGYGYTF. In DNA form, the CDR3 reads TGCAGCGTTGTACGCGAACAGGGATATGGCTACACCTTC. The chain carries TRBV29-1 and TRBJ1-2; D might be TRBD1 (6 bases). This CDR3 region has 13 residues. V was clipped by 4 bases and J by 5 bases, with 14 bases between them. Germline V gene lookup returns CDR1 SQVTM and CDR2 ANQGSEA.

This chain connects TRBV7-2 to TRBJ2-2, with D possibly matching TRBD2 (6 bases). V lost 4 bases, J lost 5 bases, and 17 bases lay in between. CDR3 size: 16 residues. Looked up from germline, CDR1 is SGHTA and CDR2 is FQGNSA. The CDR3 sequence is CASSSYGSLNTGELFF. The CDR3 bases are TGTGCCAGCAGCTCGTACGGGAGCTTAAATACCGGGGAGCTGTTTTTT.

V is TRBV30 and J is TRBJ2-5; 8 bases match TRBD1. J was trimmed by 2 bases and V by 1 base; bases with no gene match: 15. The CDR3 totals 18 residues. CDR1 is GTSNPN and CDR2 is SVGIG in the germline V gene (reference sequence). CDR3 loop: CAWSARNRGRWAQETQYF. CDR3 nucleotides: TGTGCCTGGAGTGCCCGAAACAGGGGGAGGTGGGCACAAGAGACCCAGTACTTC.

This rearrangement joins TRBV27 to TRBJ1-5; D is possibly TRBD1 (5 bases). This CDR3 spans 15 amino acids. V gave up 5 bases and J gave up 2 bases, with 13 bases separating them. Germline V gene sequence: CDR1 MNHEY, CDR2 SMNVEV (reference sequence). The CDR3 DNA is TGTGCCAGCAGTCGATCAGAGGGACGCAATCAGCCCCAGCATTTT. Translated, it gives CASSRSEGRNQPQHF.

The chain employs TRBV5-6 and TRBJ1-3; unclear D gene. This CDR3 region has 13 residues. CDR1 is SGHDT, CDR2 YYEEEE, per germline. Trimming shortened V by 1 base and J by 3 bases, and 5 bases separated the two germline ends. CDR3: CASSLKGGNTIYF. CDR3 nucleotide sequence: TGTGCCAGCAGCTTGAAGGGTGGAAACACCATATATTTT.

This sequence joins TRBV5-5 and TRBJ2-7; tentative D call: TRBD1 (5 bases). The ends were cut back, 4 bases at V and 5 bases at J, with 10 bases in the middle. Looked up from germline, CDR1 is SGHKS and CDR2 is YYEKEE (reference sequence). The CDR3 has 12 amino acids. CDR3 sequence reads: CASSLVGDEQYF. The CDR3 DNA follows: TGTGCCAGCAGCCTGGTAGGGGACGAGCAGTACTTC.

This sequence joins TRBV7-2 and TRBJ1-5; 7 bases map to TRBD1. V gave up 3 bases and J gave up 4 bases; unmatched junction bases: 6. The germline V gene has CDR1 SGHTA and CDR2 FQGNSA. The CDR3 is 15 residues long. CDR3 in DNA: TGTGCCAGCAGCTTGGACTCGGGACAGAATCAGCCCCAGCATTTT. It yields the protein CASSLDSGQNQPQHF.

The chain recombines TRBV6-6 with TRBJ2-5; TRBD1 aligns across 8 bases. This CDR3 is 15 amino acids long. Germline V CDR1 and CDR2: MNHNY, SVGAGI (reference sequence). V gave up 2 bases and J gave up 5 bases; unmatched junction bases: 7. CDR3 bases: TGTGCCAGCAGTTACCCACAGGGGGGAATGGAGACCCAGTACTTC. It specifies CASSYPQGGMETQYF.

The rearrangement links TRBV7-9 to TRBJ1-6; 9 nucleotides align to TRBD1. The V gene's germline CDR1 is SEHNR and CDR2 FQNEAQ (reference sequence). The V segment lost 4 bases and the J segment 9 bases; nucleotides outside the gene matches: 7. The length of the CDR3 is 15 residues. The CDR3 sequence is CASSSGTGFFSPLHF. The CDR3 DNA sequence: TGTGCCAGCAGCTCCGGGACAGGGTTTTTTTCACCCCTCCACTTT. Full variable domain (remainder filled in from reference TRBV7-9 and TRBJ1-6): DTGVSQNPRHKITKRGQNVTFRCDPISEHNRLYWYRQTLGQGPEFLTYFQNEAQLEKSRLLSDRFSAERPKGSFSTLEIQRTEQGDSAMYLCASSSGTGFFSPLHFGNGTRLTVT.

The V call is TRBV9, the J call TRBJ1-5; TRBD1 agrees at 7 bases. After removal of 3 bases from V and 4 bases from J, the junction contained 7 bases not matched to a gene. Germline CDR1 is SGDLS and CDR2 is YYNGEE. This CDR3 has 15 residues. DNA for the CDR3: TGTGCCAGCAGCGCGATGACAGGGACTAATCAGCCCCAGCATTTT. Its translation: CASSAMTGTNQPQHF.

This rearrangement joins TRBV30 to TRBJ1-4; D is uncertain. The V end was cut by 3 bases, the J end by 4 bases, with 12 bases between. CDR1 and CDR2 (germline): GTSNPN, SVGIG (reference sequence). This CDR3 has 14 residues. The CDR3 bases are TGTGCCTGGAGACTTGGACGGATTAATGAAAAACTGTTTTTT. Translated, it gives CAWRLGRINEKLFF.

The chain has TRBV4-2 and TRBJ2-3; no definite D call. V was clipped by 0 bases and J by 0 bases, with 13 bases between them. The germline gives CDR1 LGHNA, CDR2 YNFKEQ. The CDR3 loop spans 17 amino acids. The DNA of the CDR3 is TGTGCCAGCAGCCAAGATCTTTACGGTGAAAGCACAGATACGCAGTATTTT. Residues: CASSQDLYGESTDTQYF.

The genes are TRBV6-2 or TRBV6-3 and TRBJ2-1, with 8 positions matching TRBD2. The CDR3 loop spans 17 amino acids. Unmatched junction bases numbered 8, after V lost 0 bases and J lost 4 bases. Germline loops: CDR1 MNHEY, CDR2 SVGEGT. The CDR3 DNA is TGTGCCAGCAGTTACTCCCCCCCGGGAGGGATTTACAATGAGCAGTTCTTC. Protein: CASSYSPPGGIYNEQFF.

Remarks on this clone: Other DNA sequences in the sample encode the same CDR3. This sequence joins TRBV12-3 or TRBV12-4 and TRBJ2-2; D is perhaps TRBD1 (5 bases). V was clipped by 6 bases and J by 5 bases, with 10 bases between them. This CDR3 has 13 residues. The CDR3 DNA reads as TGTGCCAGCAGGGGGCAGGAAACCGGGGAGCTGTTTTTT. As protein: CASRGQETGELFF.

The chain joins TRBV18 to TRBJ1-1; 10 bases fit TRBD1. V shed 5 bases and J 0 bases; nucleotides not matched to a gene: 12. Germline values: CDR1 KGHSH, CDR2 LQKENI. This CDR3 is built from 18 residues. CDR3 coding DNA: TGTGCCAGCTCAAAAACCGGGACAGGGGCTTCTATGAACACTGAAGCTTTCTTT. Protein sequence: CASSKTGTGASMNTEAFF.

The rearrangement links TRBV28 to TRBJ1-1; TRBD1 is a possible D gene (5 bases). V lost 1 base to trimming and J lost 1 base, with 10 bases between them. Germline V gene data show CDR1 as MDHEN and CDR2 as SYDVKM. The CDR3 length is 15 residues. The CDR3 sequence is CASSLFGGRNTEAFF. CDR3 DNA: TGTGCCAGCAGTTTATTCGGGGGACGGAACACTGAAGCTTTCTTT.

Worth noting for this clone: Other DNA sequences in this sample translate to the same CDR3. V gene TRBV30 combines with J gene TRBJ1-6; D possibly corresponds to TRBD1 (6 bases). The CDR3 runs to 15 residues. Per germline, CDR1 GTSNPN and CDR2 SVGIG (reference sequence). V shed 2 bases and J shed 9 bases, with 17 bases lying between them. The CDR3: CAWSLQGAWGSPLHF. The CDR3 DNA reads as TGTGCCTGGAGTCTACAGGGTGCCTGGGGTTCACCCCTCCACTTT. The full variable domain, in which reference TRBV30 and TRBJ1-6 provide the parts outside the CDR3, is SQTIHQWPATLVQPVGSPLSLECTVEGTSNPNLYWYRQAAGRGLQLLFYSVGIGQISSEVPQNLSASRPQDRQFILSSKKLLLSDSGFYLCAWSLQGAWGSPLHFGNGTRLTVT.

V gene TRBV5-1 combines with J gene TRBJ2-1; D unclear. Germline assignment: CDR1 SGHRS and CDR2 YFSETQ. Trimming shortened V by 3 bases and J by 5 bases, and 9 bases separated the two germline ends. The CDR3 length is 13 residues. CDR3 sequence (DNA): TGCGCCAGCAGCTCCTTAGCCAACAATGAGCAGTTCTTC. Encoded protein: CASSSLANNEQFF.